What follows describes a single TCR beta chain. Clones were read by immunoSEQ multiplex PCR, and TCRdb kept only the in-frame ones, dropping some. The sample includes around 280,000 clones, roughly 87% of them seen just once. The data stem from a study of blood T cell repertoires in COVID-19. Germline values: CDR1 ENHRY, CDR2 SYGVKD. The V end lost 6 bases, the J end lost 2 bases, and 10 bases lay between the germline ends. The CDR3 loop spans 13 amino acids. The sequenced sample consisted of PBMCs or T cells enriched from blood (not recorded which). The J gene is TRBJ2-5, the V gene TRBV10-3; D not certain. This receptor was identified in a woman between 35 and 50 years old who had recovered from COVID-19. The CDR3 loop reads CAISSVRQETQYF. CDR3 in DNA: TGTGCCATCAGCTCCGTGAGGCAAGAGACCCAGTACTTC.